This TCR beta chain was sequenced for a study of human T cells and chemical hapten exposure listed by TCRdb under 2021. With respect to the entire study: Libraries were pooled for sequencing, and per-sample TCR yields varied mainly because of small differences in library volumes within the pool. From each blood RNA sample, both TCR alpha and TCR beta chains were sequenced. Peripheral blood TCR repertoire changes were tracked in vivo in alopecia patients during primary and secondary sensitization to the hapten diphenylcyclopropenone (DPC).

Details on this clonotype: Its binding antigen is unknown. Base qualities were left out, and no much larger clone turns up one base away.

Libraries came from RACE. The sequencing machine was a NextSeq 500. During library preparation, unique molecular identifiers were attached to individual cDNA molecules so that TCRs could be counted in a quantitative, reproducible way. The published analysis was carried out like this. A median of around 100,000 TCRs per sample was observed, with a range of roughly 20,000 to 750,000. V, J and CDR3 annotation of the TCR reads was performed with the Decombinator software suite. To make PS versus PT1 abundance plots, every sample was subsampled to the same number of TCRs (28,000). Expanded TCRs were defined as absent before sensitization and observed at least eight times at the 2-week time point. In TCRdb, the public reads were trimmed at Q25 with fastp and aligned with MiXCR, with productive beta chains retained. Each CDR3 protein gets just one entry, which takes the most common genes and DNA from the rows behind it. The V and J calls follow TCRdb's processing rather than the paper's. Recorded for this sample are 70,000 to 95,000 distinct CDR3 sequences; around 9.3% of them occurred a single time. The ten largest clones take up 1.7% of the sample.

Trimming at the junction amounts to 1 base on V and 3 bases on J, and the germline ends lie 10 bases apart. Counted from cysteine to phenylalanine, this CDR3 has 14 amino acids. Here the CDR3 DNA is all that survives: 42 bases in frame from base 1. CDR1 and CDR2 were assigned from the germline V gene as SGDLS and YYNGEE. What the time point label conveys for this sample: healthy volunteer bleed at 6 weeks. Unfractionated whole blood was collected in Tempus Blood RNA tubes, and total RNA was extracted from that blood. Five or six healthy volunteers were used as TCR sequencing controls and were bled at day 0, 2 weeks and 6 weeks. The study at large found these results: Repeated subsampling changed both the strength of the expansion versus patch-test correlation and the threshold at which the correlation became significant. No change with DPC sensitization was found in the number of TCRs above 1 in 1000 frequency, and no evidence of global repertoire structure alterations was found.

The source is a female donor in good health. Some clones in this sample may be carry-over from other donors' samples. This sequence uses TRBV9 and TRBJ2-5; the D gene could be either TRBD1 or TRBD2, each agreeing at 5 bases. Sequencing was carried out using whole blood. The CDR3: CASSVWGNEETQYF. The DNA sequence is TGTGCCAGCAGCGTATGGGGGAATGAAGAGACCCAGTACTTC.